The following is a TCR beta chain sequence with its context. The data originate from a study of control samples from healthy donors and cancer patients. This CDR3 has 15 residues. V lost 1 base and J 4 bases, leaving 11 bases between the germline ends. Per germline, CDR1 MNHEY and CDR2 SMNVEV (reference sequence). Produced via immunoSEQ multiplex PCR; TCRdb's table is partial and in-frame only. This table has about 40,000 clones, about 89% appearing once. The sequence came from a woman aged 55-69 years with lung cancer. The V gene is TRBV27, the J gene TRBJ2-1; D assignment may be TRBD1 or TRBD2 (5 bases each). Sequenced sample: PBMCs. The CDR3 is CASSLYGTTYNEQFF. The CDR3, as DNA: TGTGCCAGCAGTTTATACGGGACCACATACAATGAGCAGTTCTTC.